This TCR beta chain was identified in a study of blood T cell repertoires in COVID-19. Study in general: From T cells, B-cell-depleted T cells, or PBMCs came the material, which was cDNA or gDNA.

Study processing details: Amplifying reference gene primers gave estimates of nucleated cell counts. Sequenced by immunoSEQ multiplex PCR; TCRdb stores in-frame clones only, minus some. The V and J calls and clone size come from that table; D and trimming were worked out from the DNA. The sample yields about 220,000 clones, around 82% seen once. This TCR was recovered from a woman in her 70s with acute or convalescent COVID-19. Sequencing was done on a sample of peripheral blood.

The CDR3 DNA is TGTGCCAGCAACTACGGACAGGGCACAGATACGCAGTATTTT. Its protein is CASNYGQGTDTQYF. The rearrangement joins TRBV6-5 to TRBJ2-3, with 7 bases that match TRBD1. The germline V gene has CDR1 MNHEY and CDR2 SVGAGI. V shed 7 bases and J 1 base; nucleotides not matched to a gene: 5. The length of the CDR3 is 14 residues.